The T cell receptor beta chain described here comes from a study of blood T cell repertoires in COVID-19. Only in-frame clones appear in the TCRdb table, and some are missing; sequencing was by immunoSEQ multiplex PCR. Among about 270,000 clones listed, roughly nine tenths were seen once. Germline V lookup: CDR1 MNHNY, CDR2 SVGAGI (reference sequence). The CDR3 extends over 13 amino acids. V was pared by 4 bases and J by 1 base, with 7 bases between. This clonotype originated in a man between 35 and 55 years old with active or convalescent COVID-19. Sequenced material: peripheral blood. The V gene is TRBV6-6, the J gene TRBJ1-1; D remains ambiguous. The chain's CDR3 is CASSSPGNTEAFF. CDR3 nucleotides: TGTGCCAGCAGTTCCCCGGGGAACACTGAAGCTTTCTTT.